The T cell receptor beta chain under discussion was sequenced for a study of chemoradiotherapy in HPV16-positive cancers. The study's findings and limits: Non-HPV-specific T cells did not expand in tumors during treatment, whereas candidate HPV-specific clones and E7-related motifs did.

V gave up 1 base and J gave up 4 bases; unmatched junction bases: 5. Germline V gene data show CDR1 as SQVTM and CDR2 as ANQGSEA. The CDR3 sequence is 14 residues long. Comments on this clone: Its target is unknown.

Profiling relied on immunoSEQ multiplex PCR, and the TCRdb table lists in-frame clones only, not all of them. This table holds about 3,500 clones, about 87% found once. V gene TRBV29-1 combines with J gene TRBJ2-5; 8 nucleotides line up with TRBD1. The starting material was tumor tissue, obtained from a patient who underwent chemoradiotherapy. This TCR was recovered from a human donor with HPV-associated anogenital cancer. CDR3 amino acids: CSVEAQGAGETQYF. CDR3 bases: TGCAGCGTTGAAGCCCAGGGGGCGGGAGAGACCCAGTACTTC.